This T cell receptor beta chain was recovered during a study of cytomegalovirus exposure and HLA in healthy donors. Study outcomes and limitations: The authors later found HLA-associated TCR beta chains more clonally expanded than equally common others.

The J segment lost 5 bases and the V segment lost 7 bases, leaving 9 bases of the junction unmatched. The germline V gene encodes CDR1 LNHDA and CDR2 SQIVND (reference sequence). The CDR3 extends over 16 amino acids. The PCR had 60 Vbeta and 13 Jbeta primers. Some clones are missing from TCRdb's copy, which holds only in-frame ones; the method was immunoSEQ multiplex PCR. The data show more than 65,000 clones, about 73% seen once. Note on this clone: The target antigen is unknown.

This TCR was sampled from a woman aged 55-69 years in good health and CMV-seropositive. The J gene is TRBJ2-2, the V gene TRBV19; TRBD1 matches 11 bases. Material: PBMCs. The CDR3 DNA reads TGTGCCAGTACCCTCTTTGGGACAGGGGGTACCGGGGAGCTGTTTTTT. Translation gives CASTLFGTGGTGELFF. The full variable domain, completed using reference TRBV19 and TRBJ2-2, is DGGITQSPKYLFRKEGQNVTLSCEQNLNHDAMYWYRQDPGQGLRLIYYSQIVNDFQKGDIAEGYSVSREKKESFPLTVTSAQKNPTAFYLCASTLFGTGGTGELFFGEGSRLTVL.